The entry below gives a single T cell receptor beta chain sequence along with its context. Its antigen is currently unknown. The sample is drawn from a study of T cells in localized non-small cell lung cancer. Produced via immunoSEQ multiplex PCR; TCRdb's table is partial and in-frame only. Of around 41,000 clones listed, about 90% are singletons. Trimming left V 7 bases short and J 4 bases short, with 13 bases between. Germline V gene sequence: CDR1 GTSNPN, CDR2 SVGIG (reference sequence). The CDR3 sequence is 12 residues long. General observations from the study: Sequence data derive from only one tumor region, so heterogeneity remains possible. An association was observed between higher blood T cell density and longer overall survival. Uninvolved adjacent lung, not tumor, had the highest T cell clonality. There were a median roughly 60 of the top 100 tumor clones appearing in adjacent lung.

The sequence derives from an older female donor with stage I squamous cell lung carcinoma. The specimen was peripheral blood, collected before any cancer treatment. The chain combines TRBV30 with TRBJ1-2; D perhaps matches TRBD1 (6 bases). CDR3 nucleotide sequence: TGTGCCTTGGACAGATCGGGCTATGGCTACACCTTC. As protein: CALDRSGYGYTF.